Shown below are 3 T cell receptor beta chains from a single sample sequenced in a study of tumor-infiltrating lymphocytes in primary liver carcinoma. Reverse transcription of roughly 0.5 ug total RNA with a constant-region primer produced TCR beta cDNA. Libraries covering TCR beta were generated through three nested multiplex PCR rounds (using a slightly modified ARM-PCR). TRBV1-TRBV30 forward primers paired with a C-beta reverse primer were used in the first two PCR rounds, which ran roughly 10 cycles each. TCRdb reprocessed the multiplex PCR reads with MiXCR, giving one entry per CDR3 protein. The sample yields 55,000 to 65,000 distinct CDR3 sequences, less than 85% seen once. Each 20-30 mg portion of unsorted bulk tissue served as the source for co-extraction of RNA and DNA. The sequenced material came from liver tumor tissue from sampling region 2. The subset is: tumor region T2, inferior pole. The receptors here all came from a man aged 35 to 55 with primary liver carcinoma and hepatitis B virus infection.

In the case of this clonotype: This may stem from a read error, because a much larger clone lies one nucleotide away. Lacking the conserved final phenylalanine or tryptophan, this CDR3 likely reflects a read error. The CDR3 is CASSSQTGGQPQHS. The CDR3 coding sequence is TGTGCCAGCAGTTCCCAGACAGGGGGACAGCCCCAGCATTCT. The V call is TRBV28, the J call TRBJ1-5, with 9 bases fitting TRBD1. CDR1 and CDR2 from the germline V gene are MDHEN and SYDVKM. J was trimmed by 7 bases and V by 4 bases; bases with no gene match: 5. This CDR3 has 14 residues.

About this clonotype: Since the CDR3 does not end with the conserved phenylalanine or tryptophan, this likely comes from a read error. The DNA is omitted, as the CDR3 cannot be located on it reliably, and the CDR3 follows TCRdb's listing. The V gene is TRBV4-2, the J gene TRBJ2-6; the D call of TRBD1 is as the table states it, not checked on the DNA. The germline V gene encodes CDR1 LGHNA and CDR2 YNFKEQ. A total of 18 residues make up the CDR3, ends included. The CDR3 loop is CASSHETGGITGANVLIL.

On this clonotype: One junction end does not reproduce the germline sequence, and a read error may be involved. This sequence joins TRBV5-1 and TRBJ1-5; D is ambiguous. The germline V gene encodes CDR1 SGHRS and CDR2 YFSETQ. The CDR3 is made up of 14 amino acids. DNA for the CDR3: TGCGCCAACAGCCCTGACCCGGGTGATCAGCCCCAGCATTTT. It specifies CANSPDPGDQPQHF.